One TCR beta chain is described in this entry. Time point denoted: pretreatment peripheral blood. Each patient contributed between 1 and 8 total time points of blood mononuclear cells, pretreatment and during treatment. Each PCR reaction had synthetic TCR analog templates spiked into it. Data came from immunoSEQ multiplex PCR; TCRdb stores just in-frame clones and leaves some out. The table shows tens of thousands of clones, with almost 90% occurring only once. The data derive from a study of PD-L1 blockade in urothelial cancer. Study information: Blood analysis was done at 3 weeks (second dose) and 6 weeks after treatment began. Median T cell yield per blood sample was some 140,000 cells.

Trimming pared 2 bases from V and 3 bases from J, leaving 16 bases between. The CDR3 covers 16 residues. Germline V gene lookup returns CDR1 WNHNN and CDR2 SYGVQD (reference sequence). This receptor was identified in a man aged 55 to 69 with urothelial cancer. The sample here was PBMCs, taken around atezolizumab (anti-PD-L1) treatment. The genes are TRBV10-1 and TRBJ1-2, with D possibly TRBD1 on 6 matching bases. The CDR3 nucleotides are TGCGCCAGCAGTGAGGGTCAGGGGACCGTCTACTATGGCTACACCTTC. Amino acids: CASSEGQGTVYYGYTF.